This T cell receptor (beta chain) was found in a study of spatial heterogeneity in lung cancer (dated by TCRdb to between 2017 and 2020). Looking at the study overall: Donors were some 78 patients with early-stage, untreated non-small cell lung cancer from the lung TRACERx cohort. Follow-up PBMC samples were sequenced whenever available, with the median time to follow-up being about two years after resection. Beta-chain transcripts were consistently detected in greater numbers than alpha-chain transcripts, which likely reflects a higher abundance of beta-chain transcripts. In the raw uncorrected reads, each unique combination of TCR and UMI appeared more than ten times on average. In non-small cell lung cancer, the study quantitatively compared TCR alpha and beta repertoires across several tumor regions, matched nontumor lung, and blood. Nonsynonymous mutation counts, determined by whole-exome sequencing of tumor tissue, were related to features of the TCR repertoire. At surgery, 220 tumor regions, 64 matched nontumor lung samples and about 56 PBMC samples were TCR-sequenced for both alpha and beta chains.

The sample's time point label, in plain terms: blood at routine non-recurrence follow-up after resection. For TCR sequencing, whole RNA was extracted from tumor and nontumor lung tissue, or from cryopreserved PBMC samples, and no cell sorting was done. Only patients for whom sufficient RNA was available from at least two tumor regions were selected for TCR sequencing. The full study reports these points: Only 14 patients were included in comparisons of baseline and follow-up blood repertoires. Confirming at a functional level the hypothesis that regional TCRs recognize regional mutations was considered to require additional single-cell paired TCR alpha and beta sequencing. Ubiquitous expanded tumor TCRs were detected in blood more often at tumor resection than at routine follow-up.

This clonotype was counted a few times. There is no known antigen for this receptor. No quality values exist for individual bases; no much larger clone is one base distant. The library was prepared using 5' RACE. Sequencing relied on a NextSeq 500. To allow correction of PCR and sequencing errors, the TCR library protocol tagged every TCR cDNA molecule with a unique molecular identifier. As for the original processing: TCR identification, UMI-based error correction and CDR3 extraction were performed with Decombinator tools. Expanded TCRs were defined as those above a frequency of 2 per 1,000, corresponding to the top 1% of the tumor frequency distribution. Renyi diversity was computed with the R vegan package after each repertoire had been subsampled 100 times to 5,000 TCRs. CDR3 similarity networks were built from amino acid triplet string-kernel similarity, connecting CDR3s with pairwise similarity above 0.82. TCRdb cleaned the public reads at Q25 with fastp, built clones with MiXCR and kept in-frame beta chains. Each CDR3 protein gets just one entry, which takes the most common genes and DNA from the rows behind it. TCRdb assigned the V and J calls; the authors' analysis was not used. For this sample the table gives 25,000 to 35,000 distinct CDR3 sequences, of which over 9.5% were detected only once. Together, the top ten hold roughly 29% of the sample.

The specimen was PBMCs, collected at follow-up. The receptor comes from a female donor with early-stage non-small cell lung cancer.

The sequenced DNA: TGCAGCACGAAGCCCAGGCTGTACCCTGAAGCTTTCTTT. Translated, this is CSTKPRLYPEAFF. The sequence links TRBV29-1 to TRBJ1-1; no D gene is confidently identified. The CDR3 runs 13 amino acids, cysteine and phenylalanine included. This entry keeps only the CDR3 DNA: 39 bases, framed from base 1. Trimming takes 8 bases from V and 6 bases from J, and the germline ends sit 19 bases apart. Sequences SQVTM (CDR1) and ANQGSEA (CDR2) are obtained from the germline V gene. Full variable domain (CDR3 extended with the reference TRBV29-1 and TRBJ1-1 proteins): SAVISQKPSRDICQRGTSLTIQCQVDSQVTMMFWYRQQPGQSLTLIATANQGSEATYESGFVIDKFPISRPNLTFSTLTVSNMSPEDSSIYLCSTKPRLYPEAFFGQGTRLTVV.